The clone carrying this T cell receptor (beta chain) was counted between two and nine times. Its target is unknown. The junction had 9 bases not matched to a gene; V was cut back by 1 base and J by 4 bases. The CDR3 loop spans 16 amino acids. The germline gives CDR1 MNHNS, CDR2 SASEGT. The data were obtained in a study of regulatory T cells in long-lasting Graves disease. Regarding the study as a whole: Only peripheral blood was studied, not thyroid tissue. Persistent disease showed a preference for TRBV28, TRBJ1-2 and TRBJ2-5.

This sample's time point: newly diagnosed GD, antithyroid drugs for less than 3 months. RNA from PBMCs was the source of the TCR library. Combining iRepertoire HTBI primers with Arm-PCR of CDR3 regions, the authors built TCR beta libraries. From the multiplex PCR reads, TCRdb called clonotypes with MiXCR, one entry per CDR3 protein. The table records about 440,000 distinct CDR3 sequences, roughly 15% of them present only once. This sample was also put to use in a study of T cells in Graves' hyperthyroidism and ophthalmopathy. Turning to that study: The study based diagnoses on clinical symptoms, serum thyroxine and TRAb, thyroid ultrasound and orbital computed tomography. In the analysis, a 13 V-J model separated ophthalmopathy from stable hyperthyroidism.

This sequence joins TRBV6-1 and TRBJ2-7; TRBD1 matches at 8 bases. The receptor was isolated from a woman between 18 and 29 years old with Graves disease. The sequencing used peripheral blood mononuclear cells (PBMCs), collected at new diagnosis, from a patient treated with antithyroid drugs. Here the CDR3 DNA reads TGTGCCAGCAGTGAAGAGGGTGACAGGGGCCCTTACGAGCAGTACTTC. Protein sequence: CASSEEGDRGPYEQYF.